The 2 T cell receptor beta chains below come from one sample, sequenced in a study of blood T cell repertoires in COVID-19. Libraries were prepared by immunoSEQ multiplex PCR; TCRdb keeps only in-frame clonotypes and omits some of them. Of tens of thousands of clones in the sample, around 80% are singletons; the top ten hold 26%. Input material: peripheral blood. The source is a man in his 60s with active or convalescent COVID-19.

The chain combines TRBV12-5 with TRBJ1-2, with D possibly matching TRBD1 (6 bases). Germline CDR1 and CDR2: LGHNT and FRNRAP. Trimming removed 3 bases from V and 6 bases from J, with 14 bases in between. This CDR3 contains 14 residues. The CDR3 nucleotides read TGTGCTAGTGGTTTCTTGCAGGGGCCAGATGGCTACACCTTC. Translated, it gives CASGFLQGPDGYTF. Using reference TRBV12-5 and TRBJ1-2 for the parts outside the CDR3, the full variable domain is DARVTQTPRHKVTEMGQEVTMRCQPILGHNTVFWYRQTMMQGLELLAYFRNRAPLDDSGMPKDRFSAEMPDATLATLKIQPSEPRDSAVYFCASGFLQGPDGYTFGSGTRLTVV.

This clone was observed once. The chain couples TRBV6-1 to TRBJ2-1; 7 bases are shared with TRBD2. This CDR3 region has 13 residues. Trimming cost V 2 bases and J 9 bases; bases outside gene matches: 4. The germline gives CDR1 MNHNS, CDR2 SASEGT. In nucleotides, the CDR3 is TGTGCCAGCAGTGAATATTGGGGGGGTGAGCAGTTCTTC. Amino acid sequence: CASSEYWGGEQFF.